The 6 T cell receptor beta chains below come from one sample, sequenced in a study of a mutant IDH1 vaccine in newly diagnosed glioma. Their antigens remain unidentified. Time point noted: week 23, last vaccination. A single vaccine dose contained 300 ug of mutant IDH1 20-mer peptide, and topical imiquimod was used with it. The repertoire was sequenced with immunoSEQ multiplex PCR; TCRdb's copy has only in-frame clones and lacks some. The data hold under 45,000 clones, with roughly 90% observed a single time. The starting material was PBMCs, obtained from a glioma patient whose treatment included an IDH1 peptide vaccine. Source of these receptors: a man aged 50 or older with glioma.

The CDR3 DNA reads as TGTGCCAGCAGAGACAGGGGATTCGACGGGGAGCTGTTTTTT. Amino acids: CASRDRGFDGELFF. This sequence joins TRBV7-6 and TRBJ2-2; 8 positions match TRBD1. This CDR3 contains 14 residues. Germline CDR1 SGHVS, CDR2 FNYEAQ. V lost 6 bases, J lost 7 bases, and 7 bases stayed unmatched.

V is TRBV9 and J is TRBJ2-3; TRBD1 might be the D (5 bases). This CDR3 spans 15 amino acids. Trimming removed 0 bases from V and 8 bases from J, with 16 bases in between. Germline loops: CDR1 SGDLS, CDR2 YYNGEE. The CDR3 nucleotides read TGTGCCAGCAGCGTAGGGGCAGGGTCGACTGCTACGCAGTATTTT. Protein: CASSVGAGSTATQYF.

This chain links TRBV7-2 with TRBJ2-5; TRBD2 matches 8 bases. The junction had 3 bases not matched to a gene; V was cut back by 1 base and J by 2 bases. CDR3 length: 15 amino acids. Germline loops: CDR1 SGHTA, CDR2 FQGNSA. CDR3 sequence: CASSLGGTRQETQYF. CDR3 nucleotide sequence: TGTGCCAGCAGCTTAGGAGGGACTAGACAAGAGACCCAGTACTTC.

The CDR3 region is CAISPDSRDTQYF. CDR3 DNA sequence: TGTGCCATCAGCCCAGACAGCAGGGATACGCAGTATTTT. This chain uses TRBV10-3 with TRBJ2-3; TRBD1 is a possible D gene (5 bases). Germline loops: CDR1 ENHRY, CDR2 SYGVKD. V was clipped by 6 bases and J by 6 bases, with 13 bases between them. This CDR3 has 13 amino acids.

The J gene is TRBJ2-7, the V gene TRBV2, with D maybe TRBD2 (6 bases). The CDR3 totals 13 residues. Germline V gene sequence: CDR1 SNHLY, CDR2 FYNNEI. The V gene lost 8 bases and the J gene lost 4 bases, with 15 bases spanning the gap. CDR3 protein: CASQGTYQYEQYF. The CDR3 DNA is TGTGCCAGCCAAGGGACTTACCAATACGAGCAGTACTTC.

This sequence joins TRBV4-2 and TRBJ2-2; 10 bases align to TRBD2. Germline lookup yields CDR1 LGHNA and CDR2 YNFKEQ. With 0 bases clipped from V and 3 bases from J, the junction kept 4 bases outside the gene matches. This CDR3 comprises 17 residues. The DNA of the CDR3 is TGTGCCAGCAGCCAAGATACCAGCGGGGGGGACACCGGGGAGCTGTTTTTT. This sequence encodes CASSQDTSGGDTGELFF.